These T cell receptor beta chains were read from a single sample in a study of CD8 T cells in ankylosing spondylitis. TCRdb redid the calling of the 5' RACE reads with MiXCR, one entry per CDR3 protein. The table lists roughly 180,000 distinct CDR3 sequences, 8.5% to 10% of them singletons. The source material was blood, either unsorted or a sorted T cell fraction (not recorded which). The receptor source for this set is a female donor with ankylosing spondylitis or in good health (not recorded which). Each CDR3 is given with its conserved first and last residue. The D gene is left open where the match is weak. Some rows mark clone size as missing; the rest say once, few, many or name a class of expanded clone.

NA	TRBV9	few	TRBJ2-7	CASRVAEGLYEQYF	TGTGCCAGCCGCGTAGCTGAGGGGCTCTACGAGCAGTACTTC
NA	TRBV7-2	many	TRBJ2-7	CASSPRTSSYEQYF	TGTGCCAGCAGCCCCCGTACTAGCTCCTACGAGCAGTACTTC
NA	TRBV13	many	TRBJ2-2	CASSSDSEANTGELFF	TGTGCCAGCAGCTCCGACAGCGAGGCGAACACCGGGGAGCTGTTTTTT
NA	TRBV7-2	few	TRBJ2-3	CASSSRSDTQYF	TGTGCCAGCAGCTCCCGGTCAGATACGCAGTATTTT
NA	TRBV5-6	NA	TRBJ2-7	CASSFTGLSIEQYF	TGTGCCAGCAGCTTCACGGGGCTGTCGATCGAGCAGTACTTC
NA	TRBV11-2	NA	TRBJ2-1	CASSLEDRAEQFF	TGTGCCAGCAGCTTAGAGGATAGGGCTGAGCAGTTCTTC
NA	TRBV6-2/TRBV6-3	NA	TRBJ2-1	CASSYSWEEYNEQFF	TGTGCCAGCAGTTACTCGTGGGAGGAGTACAATGAGCAGTTCTTC
TRBD2	TRBV15	NA	TRBJ2-1	CATSRELTSVYNEQFF	TGTGCCACCAGCAGAGAACTGACTAGCGTCTACAATGAGCAGTTCTTC
TRBD2	TRBV4-2	many	TRBJ2-1	CASSRSGSNNEQFF	TGTGCCAGCAGTCGAAGCGGGAGTAACAATGAGCAGTTCTTC
TRBD2	TRBV20-1	NA	TRBJ2-7	CSALPSGSGRVYEQYF	TGCAGTGCCCTACCCTCCGGAAGCGGGAGGGTATACGAGCAGTACTTC
NA	TRBV5-6	NA	TRBJ1-1	CASSLTTGLGNTEAFF	TGTGCCAGCAGCTTGACTACAGGGCTGGGGAACACTGAAGCTTTCTTT
NA	TRBV2	few	TRBJ2-1	CASSVPTRPNYNEQFF	TGTGCCAGCAGTGTCCCTACTAGACCCAATTACAATGAGCAGTTCTTC
NA	TRBV7-9	many	TRBJ2-7	CASSTDGIYEQYF	TGTGCCAGCAGCACGGACGGAATCTACGAGCAGTACTTC
TRBD2	TRBV28	few	TRBJ2-1	CASSGRTSGNNEQFF	TGTGCCAGCAGTGGGCGGACTAGCGGAAACAATGAGCAGTTCTTC
TRBD2	TRBV29-1	many	TRBJ2-1	CSALAGISSYNEQFF	TGCAGCGCCCTAGCGGGAATTAGCTCCTACAATGAGCAGTTCTTC
TRBD2	TRBV20-1	few	TRBJ2-3	CSARATSGRAIKDTQYF	TGCAGTGCTAGAGCAACTAGCGGGAGGGCCATCAAAGATACGCAGTATTTT
TRBD2	TRBV20-1	few	TRBJ2-2	CSAVLASGAGELFF	TGCAGTGCCGTACTAGCGTCCGGGGCCGGGGAGCTGTTTTTT
NA	TRBV9	many	TRBJ2-1	CASSPVTSSREQFF	TGTGCCAGCAGCCCTGTGACTTCTTCGCGGGAGCAGTTCTTC
NA	TRBV9	NA	TRBJ2-3	CASSVPTSNTDTQYF	TGTGCCAGCAGCGTACCCACCTCAAACACAGATACGCAGTATTTT
NA	TRBV5-1	many	TRBJ1-1	CASSFGGNTEAFF	TGCGCCAGCAGCTTTGGGGGGAACACTGAAGCTTTCTTT
TRBD2	TRBV28	few	TRBJ2-7	CASRVGLAVNYEQYF	TGTGCCAGCCGTGTGGGACTAGCGGTAAACTACGAGCAGTACTTC
TRBD2	TRBV2	many	TRBJ2-3	CASRVFSGTSTDTQYF	TGTGCCAGCAGAGTCTTTAGCGGGACTAGCACAGATACGCAGTATTTT
TRBD2	TRBV7-3	NA	TRBJ2-3	CASSHGASGSTDTQYF	TGTGCCAGCAGCCACGGGGCTAGCGGGAGCACAGATACGCAGTATTTT
NA	TRBV20-1	few	TRBJ2-1	CSARDDPEQFF	TGCAGTGCTAGAGATGACCCTGAGCAGTTCTTC
TRBD2	TRBV6-5	NA	TRBJ2-6	CASSYSAGQGSILTF	TGTGCCAGCAGTTACTCAGCGGGGCAGGGTAGCATCCTGACTTTC
NA	TRBV19	NA	TRBJ2-1	CASRLASDNNEQFF	TGTGCCAGTAGGTTGGCTAGCGACAACAATGAGCAGTTCTTC
TRBD2	TRBV4-3	many	TRBJ2-1	CASSQRRLGTSGYNEQFF	TGCGCCAGCAGCCAACGTAGGCTTGGGACTAGCGGCTACAATGAGCAGTTCTTC
NA	TRBV6-5	few	TRBJ2-5	CASSYSSLETQYF	TGTGCCAGCAGTTACTCGTCCCTAGAGACCCAGTACTTC
NA	TRBV4-3	many	TRBJ1-6	CASSQDGSDSPLHF	TGCGCCAGCAGCCAAGACGGCTCGGATTCACCCCTCCACTTT
NA	TRBV28	few	TRBJ2-5	CASSTIVGETQYF	TGTGCCAGCAGCACCATCGTCGGGGAGACCCAGTACTTC
NA	TRBV7-9	few	TRBJ2-3	CASSLIQGRDTQYF	TGTGCCAGCAGCTTAATCCAGGGTAGAGATACGCAGTATTTT
NA	TRBV5-1	many	TRBJ1-1	CASSLGRGLHTEAFF	TGCGCCAGCAGCCTAGGAAGAGGTCTGCACACTGAAGCTTTCTTT
TRBD2	TRBV13	few	TRBJ2-7	CASSPSAGAREQYF	TGTGCCAGCAGCCCGTCAGCGGGAGCAAGGGAGCAGTACTTC
NA	TRBV19	many	TRBJ2-1	CASKLEFVGNEQFF	TGTGCCAGTAAGTTAGAGTTTGTGGGCAATGAGCAGTTCTTC
NA	TRBV10-1	NA	TRBJ2-1	CASSGLSTEQFF	TGCGCCAGCAGTGGACTCAGTACTGAGCAGTTCTTC
NA	TRBV20-1	many	TRBJ2-1	CSARASPGGNEQFF	TGCAGTGCTAGAGCCTCCCCGGGTGGGAATGAGCAGTTCTTC
TRBD2	TRBV19	NA	TRBJ2-1	CASSIPTSGGTYNEQFF	TGTGCCAGTAGTATCCCGACTAGCGGGGGTACCTACAATGAGCAGTTCTTC
NA	TRBV14	NA	TRBJ2-7	CASSQSGGGYEQYF	TGTGCCAGCAGCCAGTCCGGGGGTGGATACGAGCAGTACTTC
TRBD2	TRBV6-2/TRBV6-3	NA	TRBJ2-1	CASSSGPPGGEFF	TGTGCCAGCAGTTCCGGGCCCCCCGGGGGGGAGTTCTTC
NA	TRBV30	NA	TRBJ1-1	CAWSRSEAFF	TGTGCCTGGAGTAGGTCTGAAGCTTTCTTT